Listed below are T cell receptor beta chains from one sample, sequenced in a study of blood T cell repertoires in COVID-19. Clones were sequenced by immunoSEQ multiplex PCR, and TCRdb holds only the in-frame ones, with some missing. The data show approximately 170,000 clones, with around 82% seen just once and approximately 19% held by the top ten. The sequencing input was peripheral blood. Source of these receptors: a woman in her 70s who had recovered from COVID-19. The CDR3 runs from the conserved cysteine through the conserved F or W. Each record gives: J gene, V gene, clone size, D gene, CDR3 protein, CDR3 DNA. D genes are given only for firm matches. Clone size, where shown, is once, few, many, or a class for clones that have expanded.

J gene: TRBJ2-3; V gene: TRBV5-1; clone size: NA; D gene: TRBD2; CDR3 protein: CASSLWTSGRARGGTDTQYF; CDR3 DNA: TGCGCCAGCAGCTTGTGGACTAGCGGGAGGGCCCGGGGGGGCACAGATACGCAGTATTTT
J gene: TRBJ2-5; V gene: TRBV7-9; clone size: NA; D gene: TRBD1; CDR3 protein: CASSLRQGSETQYF; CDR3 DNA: TGTGCCAGCAGCTTACGACAGGGGTCGGAGACCCAGTACTTC
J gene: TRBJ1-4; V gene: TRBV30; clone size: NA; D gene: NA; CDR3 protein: CAWRASTGVSGKLFF; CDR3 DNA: TGTGCCTGGAGAGCCTCGACGGGGGTCTCGGGAAAACTGTTTTTT
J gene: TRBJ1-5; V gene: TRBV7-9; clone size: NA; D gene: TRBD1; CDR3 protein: CASSAPGGAGNQPQHF; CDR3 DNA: TGTGCCAGCAGCGCACCAGGGGGCGCGGGCAATCAGCCCCAGCATTTT
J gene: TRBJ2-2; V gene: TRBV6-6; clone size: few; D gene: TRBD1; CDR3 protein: CASSRPTGYGPGELFF; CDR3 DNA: TGTGCCAGCAGTCGCCCGACAGGGTACGGTCCCGGGGAGCTGTTTTTT
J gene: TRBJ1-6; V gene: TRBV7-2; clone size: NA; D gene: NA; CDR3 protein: CASTPRAGQDGYSPLHF; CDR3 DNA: TGTGCCAGCACCCCCCGAGCGGGTCAGGACGGGTATTCACCCCTCCACTTT
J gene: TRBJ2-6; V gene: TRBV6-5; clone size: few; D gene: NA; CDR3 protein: CASTRGTGANVLTF; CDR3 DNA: TGTGCCAGCACGCGGGGCACTGGGGCCAACGTCCTGACTTTC
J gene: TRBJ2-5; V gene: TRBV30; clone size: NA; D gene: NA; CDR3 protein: CAWGYHNEETQYF; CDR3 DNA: TGTGCCTGGGGTTACCACAATGAAGAGACCCAGTACTTC
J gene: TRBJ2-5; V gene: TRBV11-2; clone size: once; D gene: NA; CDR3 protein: CASSRAGDYQGETQYF; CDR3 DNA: TGTGCCAGCAGTCGAGCGGGCGACTATCAGGGAGAGACCCAGTACTTC
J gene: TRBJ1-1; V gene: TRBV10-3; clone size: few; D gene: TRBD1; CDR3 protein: CAIRAGTGGRHNTEAFF; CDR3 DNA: TGTGCCATCAGAGCCGGGACAGGTGGCCGTCATAACACTGAAGCTTTCTTT
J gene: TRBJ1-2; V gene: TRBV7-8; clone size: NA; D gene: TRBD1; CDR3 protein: CASSGGQGIYGYTF; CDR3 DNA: TGTGCCAGCAGCGGGGGACAGGGAATTTATGGCTACACCTTC
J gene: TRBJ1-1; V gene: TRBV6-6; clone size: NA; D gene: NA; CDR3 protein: CASSAATGAFF; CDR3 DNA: TGTGCCAGCAGTGCCGCGACGGGAGCTTTCTTT
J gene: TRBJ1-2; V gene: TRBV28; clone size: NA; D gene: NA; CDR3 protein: CASRYERGLYGYTF; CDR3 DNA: TGTGCCAGCAGATACGAGCGGGGGCTTTATGGCTACACCTTC
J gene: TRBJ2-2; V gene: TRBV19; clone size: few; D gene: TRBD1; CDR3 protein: CASSPQTGGELFF; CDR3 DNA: TGTGCCAGTAGTCCCCAGACAGGGGGGGAGCTGTTTTTT
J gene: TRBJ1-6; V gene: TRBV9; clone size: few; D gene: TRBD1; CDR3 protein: CASSARGTGGNSPLHF; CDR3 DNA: TGTGCCAGCAGCGCCCGGGGGACAGGGGGAAATTCACCCCTCCACTTT
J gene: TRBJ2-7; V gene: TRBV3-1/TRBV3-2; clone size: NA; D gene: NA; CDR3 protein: CASSQGGSACYF; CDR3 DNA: TGTGCCAGCAGCCAAGGCGGCTCCGCATGTTACTTC
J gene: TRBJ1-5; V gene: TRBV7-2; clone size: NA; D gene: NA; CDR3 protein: CATSPSGIRNQPQHF; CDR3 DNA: TGTGCCACCAGTCCATCAGGGATTCGCAATCAGCCCCAGCATTTT
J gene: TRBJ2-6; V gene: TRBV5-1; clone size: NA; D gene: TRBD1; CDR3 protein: CASSPETGQADSGANVLTF; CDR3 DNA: TGCGCCAGCAGCCCAGAGACGGGACAGGCGGACTCTGGGGCCAACGTCCTGACTTTC
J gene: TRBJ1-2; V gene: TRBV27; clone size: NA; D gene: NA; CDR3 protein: CASSPYFTDVYTF; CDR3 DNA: TGTGCCAGCAGTCCATACTTCACAGACGTCTACACCTTC
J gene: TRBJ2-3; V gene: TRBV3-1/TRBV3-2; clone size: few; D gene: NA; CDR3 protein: CASSPWGGPRTDTQYF; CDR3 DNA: TGTGCCAGCAGCCCGTGGGGGGGCCCCCGCACAGATACGCAGTATTTT
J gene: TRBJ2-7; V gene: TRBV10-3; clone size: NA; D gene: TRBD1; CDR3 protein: CAIGRDSYEQYF; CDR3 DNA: TGTGCCATCGGTAGGGACAGCTACGAGCAGTACTTC
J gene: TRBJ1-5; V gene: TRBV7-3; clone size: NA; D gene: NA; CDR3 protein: CASSPTRGGAPQHF; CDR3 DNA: TGTGCCAGCAGCCCGACCCGGGGGGGGGCGCCCCAGCATTTT
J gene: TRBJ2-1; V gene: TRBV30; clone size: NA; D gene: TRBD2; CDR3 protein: CAWSRLRGNEQFF; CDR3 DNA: TGTGCCTGGAGTAGGTTGCGGGGGAATGAGCAGTTCTTC
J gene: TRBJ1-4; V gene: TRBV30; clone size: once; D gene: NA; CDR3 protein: CAWSVLLGGGEKLFF; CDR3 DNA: TGTGCCTGGAGTGTACTCCTAGGGGGGGGTGAAAAACTGTTTTTT
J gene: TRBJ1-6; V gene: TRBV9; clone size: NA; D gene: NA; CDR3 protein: CASSVGARDNSPLHF; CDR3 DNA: TGTGCCAGCAGCGTGGGGGCTCGGGATAATTCACCCCTCCACTTT
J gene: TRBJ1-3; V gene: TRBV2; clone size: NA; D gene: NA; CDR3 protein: CASSAYPTTGNTIYF; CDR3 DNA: TGTGCCAGCAGTGCTTATCCCACAACAGGAAACACCATATATTTT
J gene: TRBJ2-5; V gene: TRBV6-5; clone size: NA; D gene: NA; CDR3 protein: CASNPGHHQETQYF; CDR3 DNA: TGTGCCAGCAACCCGGGACACCACCAAGAGACCCAGTACTTC
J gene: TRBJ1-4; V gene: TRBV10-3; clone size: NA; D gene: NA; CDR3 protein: CAISESMAGHEKLFF; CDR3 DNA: TGTGCCATCAGTGAGTCTATGGCAGGCCATGAAAAACTGTTTTTT
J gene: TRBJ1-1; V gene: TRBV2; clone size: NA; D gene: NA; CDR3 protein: CASWRGTEAFF; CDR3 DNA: TGTGCCAGCTGGCGAGGCACTGAAGCTTTCTTT
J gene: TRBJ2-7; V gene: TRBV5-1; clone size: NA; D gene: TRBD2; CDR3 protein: CASSWGLAFSYEQYF; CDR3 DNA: TGCGCCAGCAGCTGGGGACTAGCATTTTCGTACGAGCAGTACTTC
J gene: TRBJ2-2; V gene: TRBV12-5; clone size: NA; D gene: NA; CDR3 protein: CASGLQGNTGELFF; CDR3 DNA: TGTGCTAGTGGTTTGCAGGGGAACACCGGGGAGCTGTTTTTT
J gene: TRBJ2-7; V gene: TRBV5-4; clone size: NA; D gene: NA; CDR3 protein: CASSLSPGVAYEQYF; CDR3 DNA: TGTGCCAGCAGCTTGTCGCCAGGGGTGGCCTACGAGCAGTACTTC